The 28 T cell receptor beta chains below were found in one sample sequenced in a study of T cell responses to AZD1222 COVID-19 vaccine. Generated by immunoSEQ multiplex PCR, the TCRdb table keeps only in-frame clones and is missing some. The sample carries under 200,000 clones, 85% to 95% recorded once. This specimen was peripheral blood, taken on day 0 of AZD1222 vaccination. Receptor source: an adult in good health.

Here the CDR3 DNA reads TGTGCCAGTAGTAGGACTAGCGGTCATTACAATGAGCAGTTCTTC. Translation gives CASSRTSGHYNEQFF. This chain uses TRBV19 with TRBJ2-1; 10 bases map to TRBD2. The junction had 4 bases not matched to a gene; V was cut back by 4 bases and J by 4 bases. The germline gives CDR1 LNHDA, CDR2 SQIVND (reference sequence). CDR3 length: 15 residues. Complete variable domain (other parts from reference TRBV19 and TRBJ2-1): DGGITQSPKYLFRKEGQNVTLSCEQNLNHDAMYWYRQDPGQGLRLIYYSQIVNDFQKGDIAEGYSVSREKKESFPLTVTSAQKNPTAFYLCASSRTSGHYNEQFFGPGTRLTVL.

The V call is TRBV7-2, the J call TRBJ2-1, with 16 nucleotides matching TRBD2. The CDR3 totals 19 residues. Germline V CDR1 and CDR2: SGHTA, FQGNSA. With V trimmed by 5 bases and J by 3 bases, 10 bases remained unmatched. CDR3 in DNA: TGTGCCAGCAGCCCGCAGCCGGGACTAGCGGGGGGGATCTACAATGAGCAGTTCTTC. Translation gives CASSPQPGLAGGIYNEQFF.

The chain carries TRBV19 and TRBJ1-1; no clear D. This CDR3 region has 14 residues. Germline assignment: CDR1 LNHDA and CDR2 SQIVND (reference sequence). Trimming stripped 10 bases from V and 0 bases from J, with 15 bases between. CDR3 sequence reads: CATREGGMNTEAFF. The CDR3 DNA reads TGTGCCACCCGCGAGGGAGGGATGAACACTGAAGCTTTCTTT. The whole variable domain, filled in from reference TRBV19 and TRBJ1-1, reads DGGITQSPKYLFRKEGQNVTLSCEQNLNHDAMYWYRQDPGQGLRLIYYSQIVNDFQKGDIAEGYSVSREKKESFPLTVTSAQKNPTAFYLCATREGGMNTEAFFGQGTRLTVV.

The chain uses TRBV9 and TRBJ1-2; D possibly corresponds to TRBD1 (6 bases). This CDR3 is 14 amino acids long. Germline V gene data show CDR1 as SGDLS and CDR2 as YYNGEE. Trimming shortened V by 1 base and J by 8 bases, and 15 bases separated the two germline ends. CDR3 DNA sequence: TGTGCCAGCAGCGTACTACAGGGTGGAGTGGGCTACACCTTC. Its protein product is CASSVLQGGVGYTF.

CDR3 bases: TGTGCCAGCAGTTTATCCCCGGGGGTCTATGGCTACACCTTC. As protein: CASSLSPGVYGYTF. The chain employs TRBV27 and TRBJ1-2, with D maybe TRBD1 (5 bases). The V and J ends lost 0 bases and 4 bases respectively, with 9 bases between them. Germline V lookup: CDR1 MNHEY, CDR2 SMNVEV (reference sequence). The CDR3 runs to 14 residues.

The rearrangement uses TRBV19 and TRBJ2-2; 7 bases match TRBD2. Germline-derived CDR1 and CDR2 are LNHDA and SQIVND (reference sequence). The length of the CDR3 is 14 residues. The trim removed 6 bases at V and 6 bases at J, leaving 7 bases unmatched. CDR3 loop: CASRSGVMAGELFF. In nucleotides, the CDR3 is TGTGCCAGTAGAAGCGGGGTGATGGCCGGGGAGCTGTTTTTT.

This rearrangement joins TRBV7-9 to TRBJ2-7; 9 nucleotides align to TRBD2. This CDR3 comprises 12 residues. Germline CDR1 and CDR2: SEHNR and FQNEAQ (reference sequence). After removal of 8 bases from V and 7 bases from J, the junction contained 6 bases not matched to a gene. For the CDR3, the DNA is TGTGCCAGCCGCTCGACTAGCGGAGAGCAGTACTTC. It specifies CASRSTSGEQYF.

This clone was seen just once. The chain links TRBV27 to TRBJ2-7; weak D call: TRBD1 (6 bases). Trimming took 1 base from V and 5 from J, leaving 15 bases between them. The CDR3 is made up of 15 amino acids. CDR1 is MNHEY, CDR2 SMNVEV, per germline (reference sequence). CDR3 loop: CASSLWGQGSNEQYF. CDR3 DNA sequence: TGTGCCAGCAGTTTATGGGGCCAGGGGAGCAACGAGCAGTACTTC.

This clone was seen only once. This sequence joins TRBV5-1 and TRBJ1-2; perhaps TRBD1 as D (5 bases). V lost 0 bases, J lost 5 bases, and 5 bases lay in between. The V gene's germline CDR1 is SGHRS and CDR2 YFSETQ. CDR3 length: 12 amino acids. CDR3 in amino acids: CASSLGGYGYTF. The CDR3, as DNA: TGCGCCAGCAGCTTGGGGGGGTATGGCTACACCTTC. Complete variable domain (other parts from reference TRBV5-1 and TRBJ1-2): KAGVTQTPRYLIKTRGQQVTLSCSPISGHRSVSWYQQTPGQGLQFLFEYFSETQRNKGNFPGRFSGRQFSNSRSEMNVSTLELGDSALYLCASSLGGYGYTFGSGTRLTVV.

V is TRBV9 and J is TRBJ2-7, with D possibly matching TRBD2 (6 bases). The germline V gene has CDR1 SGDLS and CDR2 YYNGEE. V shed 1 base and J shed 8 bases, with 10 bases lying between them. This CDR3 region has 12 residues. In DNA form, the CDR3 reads TGTGCCAGCAGCGTATTGGGCGGGAAGCAGTACTTC. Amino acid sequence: CASSVLGGKQYF.

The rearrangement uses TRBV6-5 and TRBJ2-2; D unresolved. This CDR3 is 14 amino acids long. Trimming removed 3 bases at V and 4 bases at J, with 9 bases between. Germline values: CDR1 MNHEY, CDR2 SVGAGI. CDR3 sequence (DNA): TGTGCCAGCAGTTATTTTCGGGTCACCGGGGAGCTGTTTTTT. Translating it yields CASSYFRVTGELFF.

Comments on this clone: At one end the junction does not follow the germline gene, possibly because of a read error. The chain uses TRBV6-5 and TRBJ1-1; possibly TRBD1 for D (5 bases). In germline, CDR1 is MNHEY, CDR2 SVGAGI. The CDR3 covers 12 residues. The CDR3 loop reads CASSYSREGAFF. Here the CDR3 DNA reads TGTGCCAGCAGCTACTCCAGGGAGGGAGCTTTCTTT.

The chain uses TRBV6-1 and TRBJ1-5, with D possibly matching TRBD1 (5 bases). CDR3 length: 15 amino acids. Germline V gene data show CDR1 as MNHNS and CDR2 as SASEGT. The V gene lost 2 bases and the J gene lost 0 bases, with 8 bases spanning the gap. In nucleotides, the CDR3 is TGTGCCAGCAGTGAATCTAGGGGTAGCAATCAGCCCCAGCATTTT. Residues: CASSESRGSNQPQHF.

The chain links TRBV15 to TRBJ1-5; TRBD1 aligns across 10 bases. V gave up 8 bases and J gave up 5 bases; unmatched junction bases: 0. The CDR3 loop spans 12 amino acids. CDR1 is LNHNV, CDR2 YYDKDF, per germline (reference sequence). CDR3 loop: CATGTGDQPQHF. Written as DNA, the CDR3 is TGTGCCACCGGGACAGGGGATCAGCCCCAGCATTTT.

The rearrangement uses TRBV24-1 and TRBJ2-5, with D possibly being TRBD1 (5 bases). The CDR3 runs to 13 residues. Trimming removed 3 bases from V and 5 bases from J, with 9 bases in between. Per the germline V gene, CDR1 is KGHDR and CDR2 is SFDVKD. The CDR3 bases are TGTGCCACCAGTGATGCCAGGGTTGAGACCCAGTACTTC. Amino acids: CATSDARVETQYF.

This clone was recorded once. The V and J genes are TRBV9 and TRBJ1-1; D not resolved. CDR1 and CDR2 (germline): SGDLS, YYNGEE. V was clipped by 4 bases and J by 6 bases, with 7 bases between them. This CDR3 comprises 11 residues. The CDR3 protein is CASSLEAEAFF. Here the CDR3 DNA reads TGTGCCAGCAGCCTAGAGGCTGAAGCTTTCTTT.

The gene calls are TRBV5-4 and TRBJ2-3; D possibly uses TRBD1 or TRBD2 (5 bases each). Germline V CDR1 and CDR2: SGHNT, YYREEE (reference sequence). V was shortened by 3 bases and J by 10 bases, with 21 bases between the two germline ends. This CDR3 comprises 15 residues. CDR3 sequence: CASSSGTSPKAAQYF. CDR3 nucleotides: TGTGCCAGCAGCTCGGGGACCTCCCCCAAGGCGGCGCAGTATTTT.

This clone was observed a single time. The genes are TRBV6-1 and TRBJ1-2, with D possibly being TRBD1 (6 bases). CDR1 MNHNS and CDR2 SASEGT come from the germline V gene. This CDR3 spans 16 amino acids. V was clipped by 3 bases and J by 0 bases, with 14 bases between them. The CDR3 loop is CASSEIVTGSNYGYTF. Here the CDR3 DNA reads TGTGCCAGCAGTGAGATTGTCACAGGGTCTAACTATGGCTACACCTTC.

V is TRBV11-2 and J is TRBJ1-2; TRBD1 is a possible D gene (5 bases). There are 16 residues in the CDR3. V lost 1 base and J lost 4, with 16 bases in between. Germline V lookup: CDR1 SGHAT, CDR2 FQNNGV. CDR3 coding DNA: TGTGCCAGCAGCTTAGGAGGATGGGGACCAGGCTATGGCTACACCTTC. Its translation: CASSLGGWGPGYGYTF.

CDR3 coding DNA: TGCGCCAGCAGCTTGGTTCCCGCCAGGGAGCACACCTTC. It codes for CASSLVPAREHTF. V gene TRBV5-1 combines with J gene TRBJ1-2; D possibly corresponds to TRBD1 (5 bases). Germline CDR1 and CDR2: SGHRS and YFSETQ. V was shortened by 0 bases and J by 12 bases, with 15 bases between the two germline ends. The CDR3 contains 13 residues.

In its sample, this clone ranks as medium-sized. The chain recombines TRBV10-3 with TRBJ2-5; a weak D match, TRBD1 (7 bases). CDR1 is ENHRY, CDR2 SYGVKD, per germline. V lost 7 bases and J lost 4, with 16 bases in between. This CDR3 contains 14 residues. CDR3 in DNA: TGTGCCATCACTGGAGGGGGCTTGGGAGAGACCCAGTACTTC. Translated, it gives CAITGGGLGETQYF.

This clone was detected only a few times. CDR3 sequence: CASSESSYEQYF. The CDR3 nucleotides are TGCGCCAGCAGTGAAAGCTCCTACGAGCAGTACTTC. The V and J genes are TRBV10-2 and TRBJ2-7, with D hard to call. Germline V gene lookup returns CDR1 WSHSY and CDR2 SAAADI. This CDR3 is built from 12 residues. V was shortened by 3 bases and J by 0 bases, with 3 bases between the two germline ends.

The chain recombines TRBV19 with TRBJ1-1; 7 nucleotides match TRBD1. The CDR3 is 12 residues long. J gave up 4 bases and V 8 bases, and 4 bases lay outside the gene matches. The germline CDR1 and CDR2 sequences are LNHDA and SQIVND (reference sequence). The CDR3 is CASQGVVTEAFF. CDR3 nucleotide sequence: TGTGCCAGTCAGGGGGTTGTCACTGAAGCTTTCTTT.

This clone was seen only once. CDR3 sequence reads: CASSADWDRRADNEKLFF. The CDR3, as DNA: TGTGCCAGCAGCGCCGATTGGGACAGGCGAGCAGATAATGAAAAACTGTTTTTT. This rearrangement joins TRBV7-9 to TRBJ1-4; 8 bases fit TRBD1. Germline V gives CDR1 SEHNR, CDR2 FQNEAQ (reference sequence). This CDR3 has 18 amino acids. V lost 5 bases, J lost 4 bases, and 15 bases stayed unmatched. Full variable domain (missing parts from reference TRBV7-9 and TRBJ1-4): DTGVSQNPRHKITKRGQNVTFRCDPISEHNRLYWYRQTLGQGPEFLTYFQNEAQLEKSRLLSDRFSAERPKGSFSTLEIQRTEQGDSAMYLCASSADWDRRADNEKLFFGSGTQLSVL.

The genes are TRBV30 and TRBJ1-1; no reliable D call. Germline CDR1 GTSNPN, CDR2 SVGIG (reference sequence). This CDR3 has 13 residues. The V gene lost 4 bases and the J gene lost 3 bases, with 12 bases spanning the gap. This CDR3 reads CAWTPTEYTEAFF. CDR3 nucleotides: TGTGCCTGGACGCCGACTGAATACACTGAAGCTTTCTTT.

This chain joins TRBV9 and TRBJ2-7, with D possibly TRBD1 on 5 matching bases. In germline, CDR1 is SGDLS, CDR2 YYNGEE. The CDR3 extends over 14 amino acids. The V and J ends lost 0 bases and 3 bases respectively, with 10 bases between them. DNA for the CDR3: TGTGCCAGCAGCGTAGGCAGGGCCGGCTACGAGCAGTACTTC. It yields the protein CASSVGRAGYEQYF.

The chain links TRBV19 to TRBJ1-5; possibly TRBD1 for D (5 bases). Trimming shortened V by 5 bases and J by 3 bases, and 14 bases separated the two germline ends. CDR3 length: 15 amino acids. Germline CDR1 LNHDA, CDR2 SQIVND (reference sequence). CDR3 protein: CASSGQGEVNQPQHF. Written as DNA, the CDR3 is TGTGCCAGTAGTGGCCAGGGTGAGGTCAATCAGCCCCAGCATTTT.

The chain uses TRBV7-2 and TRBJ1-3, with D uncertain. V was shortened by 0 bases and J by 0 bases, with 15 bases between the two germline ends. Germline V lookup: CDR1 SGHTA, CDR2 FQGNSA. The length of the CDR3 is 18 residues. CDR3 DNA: TGTGCCAGCAGCTTAGCGGCGAATCGGCAAGTCTCTGGAAACACCATATATTTT. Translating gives CASSLAANRQVSGNTIYF.